One and the same sample provided the 17 T cell receptor beta chains below, sequenced in a study of graft-versus-host responses after intestinal transplantation. TCRdb's copy holds only in-frame clones and misses some; the assay was immunoSEQ multiplex PCR. The sample yields 100,000 or so clones, approximately 92% seen once. These receptors' antigens are unknown. The sample in question was unstimulated CD8+ T cells sorted from spleen or lymph node cells, obtained before transplant. Receptors were obtained from a human donor who was the organ donor for an intestinal transplant.

This chain connects TRBV7-6 to TRBJ2-3; tentatively, D is TRBD1 (6 bases). The V gene lost 1 base and the J gene lost 6 bases, with 8 bases spanning the gap. The CDR3 has 13 residues. Germline V gives CDR1 SGHVS, CDR2 FNYEAQ. The CDR3 region is CASSLGRGDTQYF. Here the CDR3 DNA reads TGTGCCAGCAGCTTAGGAAGGGGGGATACGCAGTATTTT.

The chain has TRBV12-5 and TRBJ2-5, with TRBD1 as a possible D gene (6 bases). This CDR3 spans 14 amino acids. The V gene's germline CDR1 is LGHNT and CDR2 FRNRAP. V was shortened by 5 bases and J by 2 bases, with 12 bases between the two germline ends. The CDR3 DNA follows: TGTGCTAGTGGTCAGGGGATTTCACAAGAGACCCAGTACTTC. Translated, it gives CASGQGISQETQYF. Together with reference TRBV12-5 and TRBJ2-5, the CDR3 gives the full variable domain: DARVTQTPRHKVTEMGQEVTMRCQPILGHNTVFWYRQTMMQGLELLAYFRNRAPLDDSGMPKDRFSAEMPDATLATLKIQPSEPRDSAVYFCASGQGISQETQYFGPGTRLLVL.

The rearrangement joins TRBV19 to TRBJ2-1; D is perhaps TRBD2 (5 bases). Per the germline V gene, CDR1 is LNHDA and CDR2 is SQIVND (reference sequence). This CDR3 spans 16 amino acids. V lost 3 bases and J 2 bases, leaving 14 bases between the germline ends. The CDR3 here is CASSIGSAFAYNEQFF. The CDR3 region has the DNA TGTGCCAGTAGTATCGGTAGCGCCTTCGCCTACAATGAGCAGTTCTTC.

The gene calls are TRBV5-1 and TRBJ2-7, with 9 nucleotides matching TRBD2. Per germline, CDR1 SGHRS and CDR2 YFSETQ. The CDR3 loop spans 14 amino acids. The CDR3 coding sequence is TGCGCCAGCAGCTTGGTCCGCGGGGGGGCTCCTGCCTGCGTC. As protein: CASSLVRGGAPACV.

Here the CDR3 DNA reads TGCGCCAGCAGCCAAGAAAGGTCGGCGGCCGGGAGGATAGGTGGCTACACCTTC. Amino acid sequence: CASSQERSAAGRIGGYTF. This chain links TRBV4-3 with TRBJ1-2; no definite D call. This CDR3 spans 18 amino acids. V was shortened by 0 bases and J by 7 bases, with 24 bases between the two germline ends. Germline V CDR1 and CDR2: LGHNA, YSLEER.

V usage is TRBV19 and J usage is TRBJ2-1; 9 nucleotides match TRBD2. V lost 2 bases and J lost 10; bases outside the gene matches: 6. The CDR3 contains 14 residues. Germline V gives CDR1 LNHDA, CDR2 SQIVND (reference sequence). The CDR3 loop reads CASSILAGPGEQFF. DNA of the CDR3: TGTGCCAGTAGTATACTAGCGGGGCCCGGGGAGCAGTTCTTC.

This clone was seen once. This chain connects TRBV27 to TRBJ1-2; 7 bases are a match to TRBD1. The CDR3 consists of 13 residues. Germline trimming cut 3 bases from V and 4 bases from J; bases unmatched to any gene: 2. Germline V gene lookup returns CDR1 MNHEY and CDR2 SMNVEV (reference sequence). The chain's CDR3 is CASSFPGGYGYTF. The CDR3, as DNA: TGTGCCAGCAGTTTCCCAGGGGGCTATGGCTACACCTTC.

The chain uses TRBV4-2 and TRBJ2-2; TRBD2 matches at 9 bases. Germline loops: CDR1 LGHNA, CDR2 YNFKEQ. After removal of 3 bases from V and 5 bases from J, the junction contained 10 bases not matched to a gene. The CDR3 is 17 residues long. In nucleotides, the CDR3 is TGTGCCAGCAGCCAGTTGGGTAGCGGGAGCTTGACCGGGGAGCTGTTTTTT. Protein product: CASSQLGSGSLTGELFF.

This chain uses TRBV5-4 with TRBJ1-2; the D gene is possibly TRBD1 (5 bases). Deletions cut 7 bases from V and 4 bases from J, with 14 bases between. CDR3 length: 13 amino acids. Per the germline V gene, CDR1 is SGHNT and CDR2 is YYREEE (reference sequence). CDR3 nucleotide sequence: TGTGCCAGCTCTGGCGGGGACGGCTATGGCTACACCTTC. Amino acid sequence: CASSGGDGYGYTF.

This chain uses TRBV27 with TRBJ2-4, with 7 bases matching TRBD1. This CDR3 has 14 residues. Trimming removed 8 bases from V and 3 bases from J; junction bases left unmatched: 7. Germline lookup yields CDR1 MNHEY and CDR2 SMNVEV (reference sequence). DNA of the CDR3: TGTGCCAGCTCCCAGGGGGTAGGCAAAAACATTCAGTACTTC. It translates to CASSQGVGKNIQYF.

The V gene is TRBV29-1, the J gene TRBJ2-2; D remains ambiguous. Between the trimmed V and J ends, which lost 4 bases and 3 bases, there was a span of 6 bases. The CDR3 spans 12 residues. Per germline, CDR1 SQVTM and CDR2 ANQGSEA. Here the CDR3 reads CSVVGYTGELFF. The CDR3 bases are TGCAGCGTTGTCGGGTACACCGGGGAGCTGTTTTTT.

This chain links TRBV10-3 with TRBJ2-7, with 8 bases aligning to TRBD2. The CDR3 spans 16 residues. The germline CDR1 and CDR2 sequences are ENHRY and SYGVKD. V shed 2 bases and J 4 bases; nucleotides not matched to a gene: 10. The CDR3 loop reads CAISETSSGPPYEQYF. CDR3 nucleotide sequence: TGTGCCATCAGTGAGACTTCTAGCGGGCCTCCGTACGAGCAGTACTTC.

The chain uses TRBV6-1 and TRBJ2-7; 8 positions match TRBD1. The germline CDR1 and CDR2 sequences are MNHNS and SASEGT. The CDR3 runs 15 residues. Trimming took 3 bases from V and 4 from J; bases not matched to a gene: 8. The CDR3 coding sequence is TGTGCCAGCAGTGACCCCGCAGGGGGCAAATACGAGCAGTACTTC. This translates into CASSDPAGGKYEQYF.

This rearrangement joins TRBV2 to TRBJ2-3, with D possibly being TRBD2 (7 bases). Germline V gives CDR1 SNHLY, CDR2 FYNNEI. The length of the CDR3 is 15 residues. V was pared by 3 bases and J by 6 bases, with 16 bases between. The CDR3 DNA reads TGTGCCAGCAGTGAGGCCGGCGGGGGCCCCGATACGCAGTATTTT. This codes for CASSEAGGGPDTQYF.

The chain uses TRBV20-1 and TRBJ1-1, with a possible D match to TRBD1 (6 bases). Per germline, CDR1 DFQATT and CDR2 SNEGSKA (reference sequence). This CDR3 region has 11 residues. Trimming cost V 3 bases and J 6 bases, with 8 bases left between them. The CDR3 sequence: CSARRGSEAFF. Here the CDR3 DNA reads TGCAGTGCTAGGAGGGGGTCTGAAGCTTTCTTT.

The rearrangement joins TRBV19 to TRBJ2-5; a weak D match, TRBD2 (6 bases). CDR1 is LNHDA, CDR2 SQIVND, per germline (reference sequence). Trimming stripped 1 base from V and 0 bases from J, with 12 bases between. This CDR3 contains 16 residues. The CDR3 here is CASSIGGTVYQETQYF. The CDR3 DNA reads as TGTGCCAGTAGTATAGGGGGGACTGTGTACCAAGAGACCCAGTACTTC.

The chain links TRBV7-9 to TRBJ2-7; 15 bases line up with TRBD2. The CDR3 is made up of 18 amino acids. From germline, CDR1 is SEHNR and CDR2 FQNEAQ (reference sequence). V dropped 5 bases and J dropped 0; count of bases not matched to a gene: 8. CDR3 residues: CASSPGLAGGFISYEQYF. In DNA form, the CDR3 reads TGTGCCAGCAGCCCGGGACTAGCGGGAGGCTTTATCTCCTACGAGCAGTACTTC. The full variable domain, with the rest looked up from reference TRBV7-9 and TRBJ2-7, is DTGVSQNPRHKITKRGQNVTFRCDPISEHNRLYWYRQTLGQGPEFLTYFQNEAQLEKSRLLSDRFSAERPKGSFSTLEIQRTEQGDSAMYLCASSPGLAGGFISYEQYFGPGTRLTVT.